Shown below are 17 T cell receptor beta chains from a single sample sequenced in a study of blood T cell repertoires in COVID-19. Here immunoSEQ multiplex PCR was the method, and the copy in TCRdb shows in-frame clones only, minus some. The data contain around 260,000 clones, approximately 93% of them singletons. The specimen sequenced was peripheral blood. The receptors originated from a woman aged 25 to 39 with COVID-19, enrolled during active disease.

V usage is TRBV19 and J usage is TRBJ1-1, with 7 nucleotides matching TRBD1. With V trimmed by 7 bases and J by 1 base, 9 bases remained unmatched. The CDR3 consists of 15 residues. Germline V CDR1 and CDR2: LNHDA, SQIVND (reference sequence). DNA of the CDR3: TGTGCCAGTATTTCTCTAGGGACAGAGAACACTGAAGCTTTCTTT. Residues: CASISLGTENTEAFF. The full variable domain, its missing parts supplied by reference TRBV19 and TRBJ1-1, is DGGITQSPKYLFRKEGQNVTLSCEQNLNHDAMYWYRQDPGQGLRLIYYSQIVNDFQKGDIAEGYSVSREKKESFPLTVTSAQKNPTAFYLCASISLGTENTEAFFGQGTRLTVV.

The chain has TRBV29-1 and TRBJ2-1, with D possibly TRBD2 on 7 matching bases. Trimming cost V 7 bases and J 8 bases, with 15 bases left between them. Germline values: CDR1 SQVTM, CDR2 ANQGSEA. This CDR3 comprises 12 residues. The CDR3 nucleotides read TGCAGCGAGAAGAGGGGGGGGGATGAGCAGTTCTTC. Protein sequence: CSEKRGGDEQFF.

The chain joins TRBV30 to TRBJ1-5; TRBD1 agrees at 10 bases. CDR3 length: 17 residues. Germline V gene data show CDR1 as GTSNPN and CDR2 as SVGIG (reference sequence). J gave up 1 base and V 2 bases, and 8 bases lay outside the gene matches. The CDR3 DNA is TGTGCCTGGAGTTCCTCGAGACAGGGGGCGAGCAATCAGCCCCAGCATTTT. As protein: CAWSSSRQGASNQPQHF.

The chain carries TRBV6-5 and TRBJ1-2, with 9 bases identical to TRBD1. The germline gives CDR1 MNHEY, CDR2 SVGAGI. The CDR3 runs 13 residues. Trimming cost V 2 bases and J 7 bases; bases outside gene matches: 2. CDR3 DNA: TGTGCCAGCAGTTACGGGGACAGGGTTGGCTACACCTTC. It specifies CASSYGDRVGYTF.

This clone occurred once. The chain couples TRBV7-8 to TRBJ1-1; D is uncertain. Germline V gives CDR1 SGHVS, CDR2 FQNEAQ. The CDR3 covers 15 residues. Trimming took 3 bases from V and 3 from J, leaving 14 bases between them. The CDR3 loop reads CASSFPSRIDTEAFF. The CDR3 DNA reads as TGTGCCAGCAGCTTTCCAAGTAGAATAGACACTGAAGCTTTCTTT.

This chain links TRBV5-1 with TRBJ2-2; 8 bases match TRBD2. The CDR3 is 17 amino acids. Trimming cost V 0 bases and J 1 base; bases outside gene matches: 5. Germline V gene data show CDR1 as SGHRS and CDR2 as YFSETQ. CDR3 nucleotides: TGCGCCAGCAGCTTGGCCTTAACTAGCGGGAACACCGGGGAGCTGTTTTTT. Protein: CASSLALTSGNTGELFF. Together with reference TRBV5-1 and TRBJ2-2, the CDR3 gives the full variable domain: KAGVTQTPRYLIKTRGQQVTLSCSPISGHRSVSWYQQTPGQGLQFLFEYFSETQRNKGNFPGRFSGRQFSNSRSEMNVSTLELGDSALYLCASSLALTSGNTGELFFGEGSRLTVL.

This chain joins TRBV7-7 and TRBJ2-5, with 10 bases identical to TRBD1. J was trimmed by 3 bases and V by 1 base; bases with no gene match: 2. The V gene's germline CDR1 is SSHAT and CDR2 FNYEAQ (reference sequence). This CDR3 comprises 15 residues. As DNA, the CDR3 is TGTGCCAGCAGCTTAGGGGGGACAGGGGAAGAGACCCAGTACTTC. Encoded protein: CASSLGGTGEETQYF.

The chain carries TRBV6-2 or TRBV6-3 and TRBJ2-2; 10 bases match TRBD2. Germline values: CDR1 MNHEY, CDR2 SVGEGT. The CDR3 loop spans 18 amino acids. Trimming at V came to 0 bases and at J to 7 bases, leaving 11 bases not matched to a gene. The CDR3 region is CASSYSGLAGEWSGELFF. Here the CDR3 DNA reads TGTGCCAGCAGTTACTCGGGGCTAGCGGGAGAGTGGAGCGGGGAGCTGTTTTTT.

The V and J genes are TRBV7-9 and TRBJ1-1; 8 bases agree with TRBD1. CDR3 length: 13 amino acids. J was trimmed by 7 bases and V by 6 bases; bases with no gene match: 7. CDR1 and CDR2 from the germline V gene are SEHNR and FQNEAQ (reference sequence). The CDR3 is CASRPGGEFEAFF. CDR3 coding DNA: TGTGCCAGCAGGCCAGGGGGCGAGTTTGAAGCTTTCTTT.

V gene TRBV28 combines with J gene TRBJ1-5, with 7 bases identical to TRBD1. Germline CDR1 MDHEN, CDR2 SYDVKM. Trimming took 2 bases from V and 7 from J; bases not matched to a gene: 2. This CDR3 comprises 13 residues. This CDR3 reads CASSLQGVQPQHF. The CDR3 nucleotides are TGTGCCAGCAGTTTACAGGGGGTCCAGCCCCAGCATTTT.

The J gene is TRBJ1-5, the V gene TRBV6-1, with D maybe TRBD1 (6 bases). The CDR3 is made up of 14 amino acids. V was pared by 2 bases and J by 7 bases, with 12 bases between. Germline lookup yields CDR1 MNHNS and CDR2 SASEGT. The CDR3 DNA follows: TGTGCCAGCAGTGAATTGGGGGCAGGGCAGCCCCAGCATTTT. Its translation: CASSELGAGQPQHF.

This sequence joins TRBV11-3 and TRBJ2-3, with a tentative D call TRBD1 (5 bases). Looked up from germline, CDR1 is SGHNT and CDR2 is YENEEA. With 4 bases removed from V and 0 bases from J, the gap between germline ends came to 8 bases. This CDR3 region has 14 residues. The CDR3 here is CASSSQASTDTQYF. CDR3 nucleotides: TGTGCCAGCAGCTCACAGGCCAGCACAGATACGCAGTATTTT.

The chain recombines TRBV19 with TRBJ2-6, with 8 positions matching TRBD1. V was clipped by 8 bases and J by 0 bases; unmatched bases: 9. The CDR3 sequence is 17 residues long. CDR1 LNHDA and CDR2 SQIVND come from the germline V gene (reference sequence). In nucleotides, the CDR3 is TGTGCCAGTCGAGACAGGGGCTTTGTCTCTGGGGCCAACGTCCTGACTTTC. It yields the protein CASRDRGFVSGANVLTF. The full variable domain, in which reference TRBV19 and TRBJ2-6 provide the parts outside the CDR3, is DGGITQSPKYLFRKEGQNVTLSCEQNLNHDAMYWYRQDPGQGLRLIYYSQIVNDFQKGDIAEGYSVSREKKESFPLTVTSAQKNPTAFYLCASRDRGFVSGANVLTFGAGSRLTVL.

The CDR3 loop is CASSLAGGFQPQHF. Written as DNA, the CDR3 is TGTGCCAGCAGCTTAGCGGGAGGTTTTCAGCCCCAGCATTTT. V is TRBV7-8 and J is TRBJ1-5, with D unclear. CDR1 is SGHVS, CDR2 FQNEAQ, per germline. Trimming took 0 bases from V and 6 from J, leaving 9 bases between them. This CDR3 is built from 14 residues.

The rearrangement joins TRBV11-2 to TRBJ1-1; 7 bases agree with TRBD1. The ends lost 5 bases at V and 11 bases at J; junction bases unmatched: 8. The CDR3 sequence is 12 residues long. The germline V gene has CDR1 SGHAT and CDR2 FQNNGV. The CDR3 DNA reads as TGTGCCAGCAGCGAGCCGGGACAGTTGGCTTTCTTT. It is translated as CASSEPGQLAFF.

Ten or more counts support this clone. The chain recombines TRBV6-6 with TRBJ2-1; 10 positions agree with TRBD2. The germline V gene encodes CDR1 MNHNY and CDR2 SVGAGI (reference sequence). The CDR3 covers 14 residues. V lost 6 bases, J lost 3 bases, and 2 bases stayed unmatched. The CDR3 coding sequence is TGTGCCAGCAGGCTAGCGGGAGACTACAATGAGCAGTTCTTC. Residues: CASRLAGDYNEQFF.

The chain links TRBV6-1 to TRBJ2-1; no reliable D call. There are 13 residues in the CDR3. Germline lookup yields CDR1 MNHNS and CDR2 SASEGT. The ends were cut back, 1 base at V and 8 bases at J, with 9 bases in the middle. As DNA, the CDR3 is TGTGCCAGCAGTGAAGTAGTGCTGGATGAGCAGTTCTTC. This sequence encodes CASSEVVLDEQFF.